This record covers a single T cell receptor (beta chain). This CDR3 fails to terminate in the conserved phenylalanine or tryptophan, so it likely reflects a read error. The template was RNA from unsorted bulk tissue. The sample belongs to a study of tumor and adjacent non-tumor tissue in lung cancer. TCRbeta libraries were built with three rounds of nested PCR, modified from ARM-PCR. TCRdb passed the multiplex PCR reads through MiXCR, listing each CDR3 protein once. Here the sample spans around 86,000 distinct CDR3 sequences, 72% being singletons. CDR1 and CDR2 (germline): SGHVS, FQNEAQ. The CDR3 runs to 13 residues.

The sequencing input was lung tumor tissue. The chain joins TRBV7-8 to TRBJ1-2, with D unclear. The TCR originated in a woman aged 40 to 49 with non-small cell lung cancer. The CDR3 DNA is TGTGCCAGCAGCTTCACAGAAAACTATGACTACACCTTA. Translating it yields CASSFTENYDYTL.